This TCR beta chain was sequenced in a study of T-cell memory formation after mild COVID-19. On the study more broadly: Clusters were largely donor specific.

This clonotype showed up just a few times. The antigen is unknown. The length of the CDR3 is 15 residues. V lost 5 bases to trimming and J lost 6 bases; unmatched junction nucleotides: 9. General observations from the study: Contracting clones localized mainly to CM and EM when CD4+ and mainly to EMRA when CD8+. Later expanders leaned CD4+, whereas day 15 to 85 contracting clones were balanced CD4/CD8. A subset of responding clones appeared in pre-infection memory, suggesting cross-reactive memory joined.

TCRdb processed the 5' RACE reads anew with MiXCR; each CDR3 protein has one entry. The data contain about 290,000 distinct CDR3 sequences, around a sixth of them singletons. The genes are TRBV12-3 or TRBV12-4 and TRBJ2-1; TRBD1 matches at 8 bases. Sequenced: PBMCs or a T cell subset sorted from them (not recorded which). The sequence derives from a man younger than 30 who had mild COVID-19 (a few samples of this study predate the infection). Cell type and time point are not known. The CDR3 loop is CASSTGQGRSNEQFF. CDR3 nucleotides: TGTGCCAGCAGTACAGGACAGGGTCGGAGCAATGAGCAGTTCTTC.